Listed below are T cell receptor beta chains from one sample, sequenced in a study of CD8 T cells in ankylosing spondylitis. TCRdb reanalysed the 5' RACE reads using MiXCR and keeps one entry per CDR3 protein. Of 650,000 to 800,000 distinct CDR3 sequences in the sample, roughly 20% were seen once. The sample taken for sequencing was blood, either unsorted or a sorted T cell fraction (not recorded which). Receptor source: a male donor with ankylosing spondylitis. CDR3s include the opening cysteine and the closing phenylalanine or tryptophan. A D gene is named only where the DNA matches it firmly. Size is stated for part of the rows, as once, few or many counts, or as a class when the clone is expanded.

abundance: few
v_gene: TRBV20-1
d_gene: TRBD1
j_gene: TRBJ1-2
len: 14
CDR3aa: CSAILARGAYGYTF
CDR3nt: TGCAGTGCTATTCTTGCCAGGGGGGCCTATGGCTACACCTTC

abundance: few
v_gene: TRBV20-1
d_gene: NA
j_gene: TRBJ1-1
len: 12
CDR3aa: CSAASQGPEAFF
CDR3nt: TGCAGTGCGGCGAGCCAGGGCCCTGAAGCTTTCTTT

abundance: NA
v_gene: TRBV13
d_gene: TRBD2
j_gene: TRBJ2-3
len: 14
CDR3aa: CASSWSGAADTQYF
CDR3nt: TGTGCCAGCAGCTGGAGCGGGGCCGCAGATACGCAGTATTTT

abundance: few
v_gene: TRBV5-1
d_gene: NA
j_gene: TRBJ2-3
len: 14
CDR3aa: CASSLSSGADTQYF
CDR3nt: TGCGCCAGCAGCTTGTCGTCGGGGGCAGATACGCAGTATTTT

abundance: NA
v_gene: TRBV4-1
d_gene: TRBD1
j_gene: TRBJ2-1
len: 15
CDR3aa: CASSRNLDRYNEQFF
CDR3nt: TGCGCCAGCAGCCGAAATTTGGACAGGTACAATGAGCAGTTCTTC

abundance: NA
v_gene: TRBV12-3/TRBV12-4
d_gene: NA
j_gene: TRBJ2-3
len: 16
CDR3aa: CASTHLRRQGTDTQYF
CDR3nt: TGTGCCAGCACCCATCTAAGACGACAAGGCACAGATACGCAGTATTTT

abundance: NA
v_gene: TRBV4-1
d_gene: TRBD2
j_gene: TRBJ2-1
len: 15
CDR3aa: CASSQEGSGRGEQFF
CDR3nt: TGCGCCAGCAGCCAAGAGGGAAGCGGGAGGGGTGAGCAGTTCTTC

abundance: NA
v_gene: TRBV6-1
d_gene: TRBD1
j_gene: TRBJ1-2
len: 15
CDR3aa: CASSERRDRDYGYTF
CDR3nt: TGTGCCAGCAGTGAACGGAGGGACAGGGACTATGGCTACACCTTC

abundance: few
v_gene: TRBV12-3/TRBV12-4
d_gene: NA
j_gene: TRBJ2-3
len: 14
CDR3aa: CASTVGRITDTQYF
CDR3nt: TGTGCCAGCACCGTAGGGCGGATCACAGATACGCAGTATTTT

abundance: once
v_gene: TRBV6-1
d_gene: TRBD1
j_gene: TRBJ1-2
len: 14
CDR3aa: CASRRSGTDYGYTF
CDR3nt: TGTGCCAGCAGGAGGAGCGGGACAGACTATGGCTACACCTTC

abundance: NA
v_gene: TRBV10-3
d_gene: NA
j_gene: TRBJ1-3
len: 12
CDR3aa: CAIGSSGNTIYF
CDR3nt: TGTGCCATCGGGAGCTCTGGAAACACCATATATTTT

abundance: few
v_gene: TRBV20-1
d_gene: TRBD1
j_gene: TRBJ1-2
len: 15
CDR3aa: CSARWVRGLDYGYTF
CDR3nt: TGCAGTGCTAGATGGGTCAGGGGGCTCGACTATGGCTACACCTTC

abundance: few
v_gene: TRBV5-1
d_gene: NA
j_gene: TRBJ1-4
len: 14
CDR3aa: CASSFGDGGEKLFF
CDR3nt: TGCGCCAGCAGCTTCGGGGACGGGGGCGAAAAACTGTTTTTT

abundance: few
v_gene: TRBV4-1
d_gene: TRBD2
j_gene: TRBJ2-7
len: 16
CDR3aa: CASSPLEGGRDYEQYF
CDR3nt: TGCGCCAGCAGCCCCCTGGAGGGCGGGAGGGACTACGAGCAGTACTTC

abundance: many
v_gene: TRBV5-1
d_gene: NA
j_gene: TRBJ2-5
len: 14
CDR3aa: CASSLGGPQETQYF
CDR3nt: TGCGCCAGCAGCTTGGGCGGGCCGCAAGAGACCCAGTACTTC

abundance: many
v_gene: TRBV5-1
d_gene: NA
j_gene: TRBJ1-6
len: 15
CDR3aa: CASSFGPSGESPLHF
CDR3nt: TGCGCCAGCAGCTTTGGGCCCTCGGGGGAATCACCCCTCCACTTT

abundance: few
v_gene: TRBV5-4
d_gene: NA
j_gene: TRBJ2-3
len: 13
CDR3aa: CASSSYGGDTQYF
CDR3nt: TGTGCCAGCAGCTCGTACGGGGGAGATACGCAGTATTTT

abundance: NA
v_gene: TRBV20-1
d_gene: TRBD2
j_gene: TRBJ2-5
len: 15
CDR3aa: CSARGPAGSQETQYF
CDR3nt: TGCAGTGCTAGAGGCCCAGCGGGGAGCCAAGAGACCCAGTACTTC